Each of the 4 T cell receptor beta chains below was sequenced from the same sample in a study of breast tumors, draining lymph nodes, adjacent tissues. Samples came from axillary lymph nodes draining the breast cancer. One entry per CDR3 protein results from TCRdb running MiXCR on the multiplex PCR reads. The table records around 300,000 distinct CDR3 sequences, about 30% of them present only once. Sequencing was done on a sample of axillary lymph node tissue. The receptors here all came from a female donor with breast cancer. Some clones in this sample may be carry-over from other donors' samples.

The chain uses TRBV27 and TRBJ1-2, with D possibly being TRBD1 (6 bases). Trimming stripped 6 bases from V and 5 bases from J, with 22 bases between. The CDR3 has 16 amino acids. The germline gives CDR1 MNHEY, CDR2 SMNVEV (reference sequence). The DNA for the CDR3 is TGTGCCAGCAGCCCACGCCAGGACAGCCTCCTTTATGGCTACACCTTC. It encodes CASSPRQDSLLYGYTF.

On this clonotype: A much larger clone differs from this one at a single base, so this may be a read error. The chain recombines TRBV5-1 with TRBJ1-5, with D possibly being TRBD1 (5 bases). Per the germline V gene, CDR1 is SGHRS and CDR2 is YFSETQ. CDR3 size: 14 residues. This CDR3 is CASSSGDSNHPQHF. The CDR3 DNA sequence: TGCGCCAGCAGCTCGGGGGATAGCAATCACCCCCAGCATTTT.

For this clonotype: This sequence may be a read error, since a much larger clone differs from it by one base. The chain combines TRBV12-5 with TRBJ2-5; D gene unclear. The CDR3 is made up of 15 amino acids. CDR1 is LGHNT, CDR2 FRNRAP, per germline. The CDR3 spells CASTPLSLNMETPYF. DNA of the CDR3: TGTGCCAGCACTCCCCTTTCTCTCAATATGGAGACCCCGTACTTC.

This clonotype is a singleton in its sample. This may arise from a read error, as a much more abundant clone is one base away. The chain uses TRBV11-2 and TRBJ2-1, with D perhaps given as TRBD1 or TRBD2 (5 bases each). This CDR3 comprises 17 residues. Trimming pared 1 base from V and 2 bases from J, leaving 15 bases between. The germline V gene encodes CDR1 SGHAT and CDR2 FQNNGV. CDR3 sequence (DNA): TGTGCCAGCAGCTTAGGCCGGGACGCGTTTGCCTACAATGAGCAGTTCTTC. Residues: CASSLGRDAFAYNEQFF.